Below are 8 T cell receptor beta chains sequenced from a single sample in a study of blood T cell repertoires in COVID-19. Method: immunoSEQ multiplex PCR; TCRdb's copy keeps in-frame clones and lacks some. This table holds about 65,000 clones, 80% to 95% found once. The specimen sequenced was peripheral blood. These receptors came from a man aged 65 to 85 with active COVID-19.

The chain couples TRBV15 to TRBJ2-7; D is undetermined. V was shortened by 1 base and J by 0 bases, with 10 bases between the two germline ends. Germline values: CDR1 LNHNV, CDR2 YYDKDF (reference sequence). This CDR3 has 15 amino acids. The chain's CDR3 is CATSRGALGSYEQYV. Here the CDR3 DNA reads TGTGCCACCAGCAGAGGCGCTCTCGGCTCCTACGAGCAGTACGTC.

The chain carries TRBV21-1 and TRBJ2-7; the table's D call TRBD1 went unverified against the DNA. TRBV21-1 is tagged as a pseudogene. This CDR3 spans 16 amino acids. The CDR3, as DNA: TGTGCCAGCAGCCTCTTAAATAAGGGACAGGGATACGAGCAGTACGTC. It encodes CASSLLNKGQGYEQYV.

This chain uses TRBV5-1 with TRBJ2-7; 8 bases are shared with TRBD2. CDR3 size: 15 residues. From germline, CDR1 is SGHRS and CDR2 YFSETQ. With 2 bases clipped from V and 5 bases from J, the junction kept 9 bases outside the gene matches. In DNA, the CDR3 is TGCGCCAGCAGCTTCTCCCGGGGGGGCAAGGACGAGCAGTACTTC. Translating it yields CASSFSRGGKDEQYF. Drawing the rest from reference TRBV5-1 and TRBJ2-7, the complete variable domain is KAGVTQTPRYLIKTRGQQVTLSCSPISGHRSVSWYQQTPGQGLQFLFEYFSETQRNKGNFPGRFSGRQFSNSRSEMNVSTLELGDSALYLCASSFSRGGKDEQYFGPGTRLTVT.

J is TRBJ2-1 and V is TRBV6-5, with 14 bases aligning to TRBD2. The CDR3 loop spans 16 amino acids. Trimming cost V 0 bases and J 10 bases; bases outside gene matches: 5. The germline V gene has CDR1 MNHEY and CDR2 SVGAGI. The CDR3 reads CASSYSTSGGAKEQFF. DNA of the CDR3: TGTGCCAGCAGTTACTCGACTAGCGGGGGGGCCAAGGAGCAGTTCTTC.

The chain has TRBV5-4 and TRBJ2-1, with a possible D match to TRBD2 (6 bases). Trimming cost V 4 bases and J 8 bases, with 13 bases left between them. The CDR3 is made up of 13 amino acids. Germline V CDR1 and CDR2: SGHNT, YYREEE (reference sequence). The chain's CDR3 is CASSTGARDEQFF. CDR3 nucleotide sequence: TGTGCCAGCAGCACGGGAGCGAGGGATGAGCAGTTCTTC.

The rearrangement joins TRBV19 to TRBJ1-2, with TRBD1 identical over 7 bases. V lost 5 bases, J lost 0 bases, and 18 bases stayed unmatched. The CDR3 covers 19 residues. Germline CDR1 LNHDA, CDR2 SQIVND (reference sequence). The CDR3 sequence is CASSVDRVLSLQPNYGYTF. In DNA form, the CDR3 reads TGTGCCAGTAGTGTTGACAGGGTATTGAGCCTTCAACCTAACTATGGCTACACCTTC.

The chain couples TRBV2 to TRBJ2-1; TRBD2 matches at 9 bases. The V gene end was trimmed by 6 bases and the J gene end by 6 bases; junction bases not matched to a gene: 9. This CDR3 spans 15 amino acids. Germline loops: CDR1 SNHLY, CDR2 FYNNEI. The CDR3 here is CASSAGLAFFNEQFF. DNA for the CDR3: TGTGCCAGCAGCGCGGGACTAGCTTTCTTCAATGAGCAGTTCTTC.

The V and J genes are TRBV6-5 and TRBJ1-3, with D perhaps matching TRBD1 (6 bases). CDR1 is MNHEY, CDR2 SVGAGI, per germline. The V end lost 6 bases, the J end lost 3 bases, and 15 bases lay between the germline ends. The CDR3 is made up of 15 amino acids. Here the CDR3 DNA reads TGTGCCAGCAGCTCCACAGGGCATGGTGGAAACACCATATATTTT. Its translation is CASSSTGHGGNTIYF.